This T cell receptor beta chain was captured by sequencing in a study of blood T cell repertoires in COVID-19. Study overall: COVID-19 samples from acute and convalescent phases originated in the United States, Italy and Spain.

This CDR3 has 12 amino acids. Germline lookup yields CDR1 SGHNT and CDR2 YENEEA. The germline V and J ends were trimmed by 0 bases and 12 bases, with 9 bases remaining between them. How the authors handled the data: The authors estimated nucleated cell counts from reference gene primer amplification. The method was immunoSEQ multiplex PCR; TCRdb's version includes in-frame clones alone and lacks a portion of them. That table gives V, J and clone size, and the DNA gave D and trimming. The table lists around 140,000 clones, around 83% of them singletons. The specimen was peripheral blood. This sequence joins TRBV11-3 and TRBJ2-1; D remains unclear. This clonotype was obtained from a man between 60 and 75 years old with active or convalescent COVID-19. DNA for the CDR3: TGTGCCAGCAGCTTAGATCGTTATTGGCAGTTCTTC. Its protein is CASSLDRYWQFF.